Following are 32 T cell receptor beta chains from one sample sequenced in a study of cytomegalovirus exposure and HLA in healthy donors. Repertoires were generated with immunoSEQ multiplex PCR, while TCRdb's copy carries only in-frame clones and drops some. The repertoire consists of about 130,000 clones, with about 94% occurring once and the leading ten covering about 2%. The sample comprised PBMCs. Every receptor here comes from a man aged 18 to 35 in good health and CMV-seropositive.

V is TRBV27 and J is TRBJ2-5, with 9 bases identical to TRBD2. This CDR3 is built from 13 residues. Germline V lookup: CDR1 MNHEY, CDR2 SMNVEV (reference sequence). V gave up 5 bases and J gave up 5 bases; unmatched junction bases: 3. The CDR3 reads CASSGLAFETQYF. In nucleotides, the CDR3 is TGTGCCAGCAGTGGACTAGCGTTCGAGACCCAGTACTTC.

This chain connects TRBV9 to TRBJ2-7; no firm D call. The germline V gene encodes CDR1 SGDLS and CDR2 YYNGEE. CDR3 length: 15 amino acids. V was clipped by 3 bases and J by 0 bases, with 13 bases between them. The CDR3: CASSESAAPSYEQYF. In DNA, the CDR3 is TGTGCCAGCAGCGAGTCGGCGGCCCCCTCCTACGAGCAGTACTTC.

With respect to this clone: The germline gene is not matched at one end of the junction; a read error may be the cause. The J gene is TRBJ2-5, the V gene TRBV7-7; 8 nucleotides line up with TRBD1. Germline-derived CDR1 and CDR2 are SSHAT and FNYEAQ (reference sequence). The CDR3 has 15 amino acids. The CDR3 region has the DNA TGTGCTAGCAGCGGTGGACCCCAGGGGGCAGAGACCCAGTACTTC. It translates to CASSGGPQGAETQYF.

The chain has TRBV19 and TRBJ1-2, with TRBD1 matching over 11 bases. The CDR3 spans 13 residues. V was pared by 3 bases and J by 8 bases, with 2 bases of the junction left unmatched. Germline CDR1 LNHDA, CDR2 SQIVND (reference sequence). CDR3 nucleotide sequence: TGTGCCAGTAGTATCCGGACAGGGGGCGGCTACACCTTC. It is translated as CASSIRTGGGYTF.

The chain employs TRBV5-1 and TRBJ2-1; 11 bases line up with TRBD2. The germline V gene encodes CDR1 SGHRS and CDR2 YFSETQ. V lost 4 bases to trimming and J lost 0 bases; unmatched junction nucleotides: 3. The length of the CDR3 is 16 residues. The CDR3 sequence: CASSSTSGSSYNEQFF. For the CDR3, the DNA is TGCGCCAGCAGCAGTACTAGCGGGAGCTCCTACAATGAGCAGTTCTTC.

The chain links TRBV30 to TRBJ2-7, with TRBD1 matching over 9 bases. This CDR3 is built from 15 residues. The germline V gene encodes CDR1 GTSNPN and CDR2 SVGIG (reference sequence). With 4 bases clipped from V and 4 bases from J, the junction kept 11 bases outside the gene matches. CDR3 region: CAWNQGQGGKYEQYF. CDR3 in DNA: TGTGCCTGGAACCAGGGACAGGGCGGTAAATACGAGCAGTACTTC.

This clone was detected only once. The chain carries TRBV28 and TRBJ1-2; 10 bases are shared with TRBD1. The CDR3 sequence is 14 residues long. Trimming took 5 bases from V and 4 from J; bases not matched to a gene: 4. Germline CDR1 MDHEN, CDR2 SYDVKM. The chain's CDR3 is CASSTTGGAYGYTF. Written as DNA, the CDR3 is TGTGCCAGCAGTACGACAGGGGGCGCCTATGGCTACACCTTC.

This clone showed up just once. The chain uses TRBV5-4 and TRBJ2-2; a possible D gene is TRBD2 (5 bases). Germline V lookup: CDR1 SGHNT, CDR2 YYREEE (reference sequence). The CDR3 length is 14 residues. Trimming left V 2 bases short and J 6 bases short, with 11 bases between. CDR3 nucleotide sequence: TGTGCCAGCAGCTTAGTGCCTAGCTCCGGGGAGCTGTTTTTT. Protein sequence: CASSLVPSSGELFF.

The chain links TRBV19 to TRBJ1-1, with 8 bases aligning to TRBD1. V lost 4 bases and J lost 6; bases outside the gene matches: 7. The CDR3 is 14 residues long. CDR1 is LNHDA, CDR2 SQIVND, per germline (reference sequence). The CDR3 is CASSTGQDASEAFF. CDR3 DNA: TGTGCCAGTAGTACGGGACAGGATGCCTCTGAAGCTTTCTTT.

Notes on this clone: This same CDR3 is encoded by further DNA sequences in the sample. The CDR3 region is CASSYGLSTDTQYF. In DNA, the CDR3 is TGTGCCAGCAGTTACGGGCTAAGCACAGATACGCAGTATTTT. The chain has TRBV6-5 and TRBJ2-3; unclear D gene. V lost 2 bases and J lost 0, with 6 bases in between. Germline V gene sequence: CDR1 MNHEY, CDR2 SVGAGI. The CDR3 runs to 14 residues.

The CDR3 DNA sequence: TGTGCCAGCAGTGGAAAACCGGGACAGATTAGCTCCTACGAGCAGTACTTC. Translation gives CASSGKPGQISSYEQYF. The chain recombines TRBV25-1 with TRBJ2-7, with 7 nucleotides matching TRBD1. The CDR3 loop spans 17 amino acids. V shed 4 bases, J shed 0 bases, and the junction held 12 bases outside the gene matches. Germline CDR1 and CDR2: MGHDK and SYGVNS.

The V gene is TRBV19, the J gene TRBJ2-7, with 8 bases identical to TRBD2. Germline CDR1 is LNHDA and CDR2 is SQIVND (reference sequence). Trimming cost V 6 bases and J 1 base; bases outside gene matches: 14. The CDR3 contains 17 residues. CDR3 loop: CASSPEPAGARSYEQYF. The CDR3 region has the DNA TGTGCCAGTAGCCCCGAGCCAGCGGGAGCAAGATCCTACGAGCAGTACTTC.

This rearrangement joins TRBV5-1 to TRBJ2-5; TRBD1 aligns across 8 bases. Germline CDR1 is SGHRS and CDR2 is YFSETQ. The CDR3 contains 15 residues. J gave up 5 bases and V 4 bases, and 10 bases lay outside the gene matches. CDR3 in DNA: TGCGCCAGCAGCAGATCGCCCCCAGGGGGCGAGACCCAGTACTTC. This translates into CASSRSPPGGETQYF. The variable domain in full, with the rest retrieved from reference TRBV5-1 and TRBJ2-5, is KAGVTQTPRYLIKTRGQQVTLSCSPISGHRSVSWYQQTPGQGLQFLFEYFSETQRNKGNFPGRFSGRQFSNSRSEMNVSTLELGDSALYLCASSRSPPGGETQYFGPGTRLLVL.

The genes are TRBV19 and TRBJ2-1, with 7 bases that match TRBD2. V dropped 5 bases and J dropped 5; count of bases not matched to a gene: 9. This CDR3 region has 15 residues. Germline-derived CDR1 and CDR2 are LNHDA and SQIVND (reference sequence). The CDR3 loop is CASSQLADRDNEQFF. The CDR3, as DNA: TGTGCCAGTAGTCAGCTAGCGGACCGAGACAATGAGCAGTTCTTC.

This rearrangement joins TRBV13 to TRBJ2-7, with 10 nucleotides matching TRBD2. Germline loops: CDR1 PRHDT, CDR2 FYEKMQ (reference sequence). The CDR3 runs to 19 residues. Trimming at V came to 1 base and at J to 1 base, leaving 13 bases not matched to a gene. The CDR3 nucleotides are TGTGCCAGCAGCTTAGTATCCCTGGGGATAGCGGGAGGTTCCTACGAGCAGTACTTC. It yields the protein CASSLVSLGIAGGSYEQYF. The variable domain in full, completed from reference TRBV13 and TRBJ2-7, reads AAGVIQSPRHLIKEKRETATLKCYPIPRHDTVYWYQQGPGQDPQFLISFYEKMQSDKGSIPDRFSAQQFSDYHSELNMSSLELGDSALYFCASSLVSLGIAGGSYEQYFGPGTRLTVT.

J is TRBJ1-1 and V is TRBV4-2; D possibly corresponds to TRBD1 (5 bases). There are 19 residues in the CDR3. Germline V gene sequence: CDR1 LGHNA, CDR2 YNFKEQ. Trimming removed 0 bases at V and 0 bases at J, with 20 bases between. CDR3 nucleotides: TGTGCCAGCAGCCAAGATTACGACAGATCGGTTGGTATGAACACTGAAGCTTTCTTT. Amino acid sequence: CASSQDYDRSVGMNTEAFF.

The rearrangement uses TRBV7-2 and TRBJ2-7; maybe TRBD2 (6 bases). CDR3 length equals 13 residues. The germline V and J ends were trimmed by 4 bases and 0 bases, with 7 bases remaining between them. CDR1 and CDR2 from the germline V gene are SGHTA and FQGNSA. CDR3 nucleotides: TGTGCCAGCAGCTCGGACTACTCCTACGAGCAGTACTTC. It translates to CASSSDYSYEQYF.

This clone is a singleton in its sample. The gene calls are TRBV6-1 and TRBJ2-1; 8 bases align to TRBD2. The CDR3 consists of 14 residues. V lost 6 bases and J lost 4; bases outside the gene matches: 5. Germline V CDR1 and CDR2: MNHNS, SASEGT. The CDR3 loop reads CASRERGTYNEQFF. Written as DNA, the CDR3 is TGTGCCAGCAGGGAGCGGGGGACGTACAATGAGCAGTTCTTC.

This chain uses TRBV28 with TRBJ2-7, with 9 bases that match TRBD2. This CDR3 is 16 amino acids long. J was trimmed by 5 bases and V by 2 bases; bases with no gene match: 10. Germline CDR1 is MDHEN and CDR2 is SYDVKM. The DNA for the CDR3 is TGTGCCAGCAGTTTAGGCCCCGGGACTAGCATCAACGAGCAGTACTTC. Translation: CASSLGPGTSINEQYF.

The J gene is TRBJ1-6, the V gene TRBV2, with 11 positions matching TRBD1. The CDR3 spans 16 residues. The V segment lost 6 bases and the J segment 6 bases; nucleotides outside the gene matches: 7. Per germline, CDR1 SNHLY and CDR2 FYNNEI. CDR3 region: CASRHPGQGVNSPLHF. DNA for the CDR3: TGTGCCAGCAGACACCCGGGACAGGGGGTTAATTCACCCCTCCACTTT.

The chain has TRBV2 and TRBJ2-3; D perhaps matches TRBD1 (6 bases). The CDR3 loop spans 14 amino acids. With 4 bases removed from V and 0 bases from J, the gap between germline ends came to 8 bases. Germline loops: CDR1 SNHLY, CDR2 FYNNEI. CDR3 loop: CASSGQVSTDTQYF. The CDR3 DNA reads TGTGCCAGCAGTGGACAGGTCAGCACAGATACGCAGTATTTT.

The gene calls are TRBV28 and TRBJ2-7; perhaps TRBD2 as D (5 bases). The ends were cut back, 5 bases at V and 3 bases at J, with 14 bases in the middle. Per the germline V gene, CDR1 is MDHEN and CDR2 is SYDVKM. The CDR3 length is 14 residues. The CDR3, as DNA: TGTGCCAGCAGTGGGCAAGGAGGTTTCTACGAGCAGTACTTC. Amino acid sequence: CASSGQGGFYEQYF.

This chain joins TRBV6-1 and TRBJ2-1; TRBD1 matches 10 bases. CDR1 is MNHNS and CDR2 is SASEGT in the germline V gene. CDR3 length: 16 amino acids. J lost 6 bases, V lost 1 base, and 6 bases had no gene match. The CDR3 reads CASSEVFDRGRNEQFF. The DNA for the CDR3 is TGTGCCAGCAGTGAAGTCTTTGACAGGGGGCGCAATGAGCAGTTCTTC.

This chain uses TRBV9 with TRBJ2-2, with D perhaps TRBD2 (6 bases). Trimming removed 3 bases at V and 6 bases at J, with 9 bases between. This CDR3 has 13 amino acids. Germline V CDR1 and CDR2: SGDLS, YYNGEE. As DNA, the CDR3 is TGTGCCAGCAGCGAGAGCGGGTCCGGGGAGCTGTTTTTT. It is translated as CASSESGSGELFF. The full variable domain, its missing parts supplied by reference TRBV9 and TRBJ2-2, is DSGVTQTPKHLITATGQRVTLRCSPRSGDLSVYWYQQSLDQGLQFLIQYYNGEERAKGNILERFSAQQFPDLHSELNLSSLELGDSALYFCASSESGSGELFFGEGSRLTVL.

About this clone: The sample contains more than one DNA sequence encoding this CDR3. The rearrangement links TRBV28 to TRBJ2-7; no reliable D call. The V and J ends lost 2 bases and 2 bases respectively, with 4 bases between them. This CDR3 region has 12 residues. The germline CDR1 and CDR2 sequences are MDHEN and SYDVKM. The CDR3 spells CASSLAAYEQYF. For the CDR3, the DNA is TGTGCCAGCAGTTTAGCAGCCTACGAGCAGTACTTC.

Here the CDR3 reads CASSLRQGAGMNTEAFF. The CDR3 DNA reads as TGTGCCAGCAGCCTCAGACAGGGGGCGGGGATGAACACTGAAGCTTTCTTT. The chain uses TRBV28 and TRBJ1-1; 10 nucleotides agree with TRBD1. Germline V gene data show CDR1 as MDHEN and CDR2 as SYDVKM. Germline trimming cut 6 bases from V and 0 bases from J; bases unmatched to any gene: 10. The CDR3 extends over 17 amino acids.

CDR3 coding DNA: TGTGCCAGCTCAGCCAGGGACAATGGCTACACCTTC. Translated: CASSARDNGYTF. The chain has TRBV7-9 and TRBJ1-2, with D possibly matching TRBD1 (6 bases). CDR1 is SEHNR and CDR2 is FQNEAQ in the germline V gene (reference sequence). Trimming stripped 8 bases from V and 6 bases from J, with 13 bases between. This CDR3 spans 12 amino acids.

The J gene is TRBJ1-1, the V gene TRBV15; 8 bases match TRBD1. Per germline, CDR1 LNHNV and CDR2 YYDKDF (reference sequence). Trimming cost V 6 bases and J 5 bases; bases outside gene matches: 5. The CDR3 is 13 amino acids. CDR3 sequence: CATRTGGPTEAFF. For the CDR3, the DNA is TGTGCCACCAGAACAGGGGGACCGACTGAAGCTTTCTTT.

This clone was recorded only once. The V gene is TRBV5-6, the J gene TRBJ2-2, with 10 bases fitting TRBD2. Germline-derived CDR1 and CDR2 are SGHDT and YYEEEE. The V segment lost 4 bases and the J segment 3 bases; nucleotides outside the gene matches: 6. The CDR3 extends over 16 amino acids. The CDR3 loop is CASSPIAGGHTGELFF. CDR3 nucleotide sequence: TGTGCCAGCAGCCCTATAGCGGGAGGCCACACCGGGGAGCTGTTTTTT.

This clone was detected only a few times. The chain carries TRBV5-1 and TRBJ1-2; perhaps TRBD1 as D (5 bases). Trimming took 3 bases from V and 6 from J, leaving 18 bases between them. Germline loops: CDR1 SGHRS, CDR2 YFSETQ. The CDR3 loop spans 15 amino acids. The CDR3 sequence is CASSSLESGRDGYTF. Written as DNA, the CDR3 is TGCGCCAGCAGCTCCCTAGAGTCGGGCAGGGATGGCTACACCTTC. Looking up the rest from reference TRBV5-1 and TRBJ1-2 gives the full variable domain: KAGVTQTPRYLIKTRGQQVTLSCSPISGHRSVSWYQQTPGQGLQFLFEYFSETQRNKGNFPGRFSGRQFSNSRSEMNVSTLELGDSALYLCASSSLESGRDGYTFGSGTRLTVV.

The count of this clone is one. V usage is TRBV21-1 and J usage is TRBJ1-2; the table's D call of TRBD1 was not tested on the DNA. TRBV21-1 represents a pseudogene. The CDR3 is 16 residues long. CDR3 sequence: CASSFRDRGRDYGYTF. The DNA of the CDR3 is TGTGCCAGCAGCTTCCGGGACAGGGGGCGCGACTATGGCTACACCTTC.

The chain recombines TRBV6-4 with TRBJ1-5, with unresolved D. The CDR3 covers 13 residues. Germline values: CDR1 MRHNA, CDR2 SNTAGT. Trimming took 3 bases from V and 1 from J, leaving 4 bases between them. The CDR3 spells CASSEESNQPQHF. CDR3 nucleotides: TGTGCCAGCAGTGAGGAGAGCAATCAGCCCCAGCATTTT.